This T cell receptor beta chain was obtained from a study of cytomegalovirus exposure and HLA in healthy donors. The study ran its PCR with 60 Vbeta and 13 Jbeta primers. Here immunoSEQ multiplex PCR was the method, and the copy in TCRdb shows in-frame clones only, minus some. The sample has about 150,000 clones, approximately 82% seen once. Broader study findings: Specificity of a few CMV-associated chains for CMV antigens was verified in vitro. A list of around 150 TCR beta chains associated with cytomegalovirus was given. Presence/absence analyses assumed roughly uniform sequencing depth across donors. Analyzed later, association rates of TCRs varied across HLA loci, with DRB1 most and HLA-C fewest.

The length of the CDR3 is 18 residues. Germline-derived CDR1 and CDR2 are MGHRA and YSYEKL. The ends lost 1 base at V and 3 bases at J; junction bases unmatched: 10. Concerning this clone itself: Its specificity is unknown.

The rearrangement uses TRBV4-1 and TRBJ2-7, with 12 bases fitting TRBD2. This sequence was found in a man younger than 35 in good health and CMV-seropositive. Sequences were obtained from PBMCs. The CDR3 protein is CASSQVLKTSGRSYEQYF. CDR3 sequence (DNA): TGCGCCAGCAGCCAAGTTCTAAAGACTAGCGGGAGAAGCTACGAGCAGTACTTC.